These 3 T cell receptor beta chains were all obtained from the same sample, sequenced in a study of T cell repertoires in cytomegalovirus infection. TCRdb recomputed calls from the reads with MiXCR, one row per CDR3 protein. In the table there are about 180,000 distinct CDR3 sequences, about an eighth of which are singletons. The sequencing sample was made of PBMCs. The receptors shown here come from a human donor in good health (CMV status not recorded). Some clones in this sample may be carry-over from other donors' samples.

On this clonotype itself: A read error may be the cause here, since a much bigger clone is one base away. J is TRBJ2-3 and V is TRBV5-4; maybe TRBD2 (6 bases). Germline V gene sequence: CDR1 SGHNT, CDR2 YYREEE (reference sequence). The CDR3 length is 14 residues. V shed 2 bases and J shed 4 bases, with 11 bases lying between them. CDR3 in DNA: TGTGCCAGCAGCTTACGACCGGGGGCAGATACGCAGTATTTT. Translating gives CASSLRPGADTQYF.

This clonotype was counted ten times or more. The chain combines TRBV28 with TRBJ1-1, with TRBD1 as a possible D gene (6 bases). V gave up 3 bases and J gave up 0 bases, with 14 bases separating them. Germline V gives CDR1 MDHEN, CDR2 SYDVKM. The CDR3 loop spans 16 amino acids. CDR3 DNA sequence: TGTGCCAGCAGTTTCCCTCGGGGGCTTATGAACACTGAAGCTTTCTTT. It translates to CASSFPRGLMNTEAFF.

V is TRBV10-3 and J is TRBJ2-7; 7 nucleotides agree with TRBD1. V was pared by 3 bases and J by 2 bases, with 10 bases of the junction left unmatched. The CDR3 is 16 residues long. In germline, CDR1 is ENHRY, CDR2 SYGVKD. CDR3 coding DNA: TGTGCCATCAGTGACCCTGACAGGGATCACGCCTACGAGCAGTACTTC. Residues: CAISDPDRDHAYEQYF.